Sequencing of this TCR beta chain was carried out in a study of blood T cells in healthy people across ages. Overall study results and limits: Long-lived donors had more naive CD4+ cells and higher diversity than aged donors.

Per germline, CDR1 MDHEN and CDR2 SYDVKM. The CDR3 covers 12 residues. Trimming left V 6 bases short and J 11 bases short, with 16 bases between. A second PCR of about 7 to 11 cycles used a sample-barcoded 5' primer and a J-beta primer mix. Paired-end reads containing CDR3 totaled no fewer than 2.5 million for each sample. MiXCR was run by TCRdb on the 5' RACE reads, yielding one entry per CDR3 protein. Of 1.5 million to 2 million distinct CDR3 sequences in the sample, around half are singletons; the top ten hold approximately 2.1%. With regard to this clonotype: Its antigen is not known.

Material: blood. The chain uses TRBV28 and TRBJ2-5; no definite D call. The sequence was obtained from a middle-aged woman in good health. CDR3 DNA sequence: TGTGCCAGCAGCCGTAACCAAGGAGAGCAGTACTTC. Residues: CASSRNQGEQYF.